A selection of T cell receptor beta chains follows, all from one sample in a study of blood T cell repertoires in COVID-19. Assay used: immunoSEQ multiplex PCR; TCRdb lists only in-frame clones, some missing. The top ten hold about 8% of the sample, which has about 480,000 clones, 70% to 90% seen once. Sequencing input: peripheral blood. These receptors all come from a woman aged 45 to 65 with COVID-19, enrolled during active disease. Each CDR3 is given with its conserved first and last residue. D genes are given only for firm matches. Part of the rows lack a size; the others show once, few, many or a class for expanded clones.

V: TRBV7-8
J: TRBJ2-7
size: .
D: .
CDR3: CASSLAVGGSYEQYF
DNA: TGTGCCAGCAGCTTAGCAGTGGGGGGCTCCTACGAGCAGTACTTC

V: TRBV24-1
J: TRBJ2-1
size: .
D: .
CDR3: CATSDFGGRGYNEQFF
DNA: TGTGCCACCAGTGATTTTGGGGGGAGAGGCTACAATGAGCAGTTCTTC

V: TRBV5-6
J: TRBJ1-3
size: once
D: .
CDR3: CASSLIGGVGSGNTIYF
DNA: TGTGCCAGCAGCTTGATCGGGGGAGTGGGGTCTGGAAACACCATATATTTT

V: TRBV29-1
J: TRBJ1-1
size: .
D: TRBD1
CDR3: CSVQDREATEAFF
DNA: TGCAGCGTTCAGGACAGGGAAGCGACTGAAGCTTTCTTT

V: TRBV18
J: TRBJ2-2
size: .
D: .
CDR3: CASSPGLSGELFF
DNA: TGTGCCAGCTCCCCTGGACTGTCCGGGGAGCTGTTTTTT

V: TRBV21-1
J: TRBJ2-1
size: .
D: .
CDR3: CASPGVRYNEQFF
DNA: TGTGCCAGCCCCGGGGTCCGTTACAATGAGCAGTTCTTC

V: TRBV6-2/TRBV6-3
J: TRBJ1-5
size: few
D: .
CDR3: CASSYSSRFGQPQHF
DNA: TGTGCCAGCAGTTACTCGTCGCGGTTTGGTCAGCCCCAGCATTTT

V: TRBV9
J: TRBJ1-3
size: .
D: .
CDR3: CASSVDPQIVNTIYF
DNA: TGTGCCAGCAGCGTAGATCCCCAGATTGTGAACACCATATATTTT

V: TRBV27
J: TRBJ2-1
size: .
D: TRBD1
CDR3: CASSPGTGGYNEQFF
DNA: TGTGCCAGCAGTCCCGGGACAGGGGGCTACAATGAGCAGTTCTTC

V: TRBV29-1
J: TRBJ1-2
size: .
D: TRBD1
CDR3: CSAGQGFKDYGYTF
DNA: TGCAGCGCAGGACAGGGATTTAAGGACTATGGCTACACCTTC

V: TRBV30
J: TRBJ2-7
size: .
D: TRBD1
CDR3: CAWSPSPGQGSEQYF
DNA: TGTGCCTGGAGTCCTTCGCCGGGACAGGGGAGCGAGCAGTACTTC

V: TRBV27
J: TRBJ1-1
size: .
D: .
CDR3: CASSPLRLRNTEAFF
DNA: TGTGCCAGCAGTCCATTACGGTTGAGGAACACTGAAGCTTTCTTT

V: TRBV19
J: TRBJ2-3
size: .
D: TRBD2
CDR3: CASSETSGVGDTQYF
DNA: TGTGCCAGTAGTGAGACTAGCGGGGTTGGAGATACGCAGTATTTT

V: TRBV9
J: TRBJ1-2
size: .
D: TRBD1
CDR3: CASSAPTGGSGYTF
DNA: TGTGCCAGCAGCGCGCCAACAGGGGGAAGTGGCTACACCTTC

V: TRBV1
J: TRBJ1-1
size: .
D: .
CDR3: CTSSQGGTEAFF
DNA: TGCACCAGCAGCCAGGGGGGGACTGAAGCTTTCTTT

V: TRBV15
J: TRBJ2-1
size: .
D: .
CDR3: CATSRDRDSYNEQFF
DNA: TGTGCCACCAGCAGAGACAGGGACTCCTACAATGAGCAGTTCTTC

V: TRBV5-1
J: TRBJ1-1
size: once
D: .
CDR3: CASSLVGGANTEAFF
DNA: TGCGCCAGCAGCTTGGTGGGGGGAGCGAACACTGAAGCTTTCTTT

V: TRBV27
J: TRBJ2-1
size: once
D: .
CDR3: CASSWAIPSDRNEQFF
DNA: TGTGCCAGCAGCTGGGCGATCCCCTCCGATAGGAATGAGCAGTTCTTC

V: TRBV6-5
J: TRBJ2-7
size: .
D: .
CDR3: CASKSGFSSYEQYF
DNA: TGTGCCAGCAAGTCCGGGTTTAGCTCCTACGAGCAGTACTTC

V: TRBV19
J: TRBJ1-1
size: .
D: TRBD1
CDR3: CASTRDSLLNTEAFF
DNA: TGTGCCAGTACTCGGGACAGCTTATTGAACACTGAAGCTTTCTTT

V: TRBV2
J: TRBJ2-2
size: .
D: TRBD2
CDR3: CASSGLAGAPNTGELFF
DNA: TGTGCCAGCAGCGGACTAGCGGGGGCCCCGAACACCGGGGAGCTGTTTTTT

V: TRBV19
J: TRBJ1-5
size: once
D: TRBD1
CDR3: CASKVDRARSNQPQHF
DNA: TGTGCCAGTAAGGTCGACAGGGCCAGGAGCAATCAGCCCCAGCATTTT

V: TRBV12-5
J: TRBJ1-5
size: .
D: .
CDR3: CASGLEGGGNQPQHF
DNA: TGTGCTAGTGGTTTGGAAGGCGGCGGAAATCAGCCCCAGCATTTT

V: TRBV24-1
J: TRBJ2-3
size: once
D: .
CDR3: CATSDQDTQYF
DNA: TGTGCCACCAGTGATCAAGATACGCAGTATTTT

V: TRBV5-1
J: TRBJ2-5
size: .
D: TRBD1
CDR3: CASSSIFTGGQETQYF
DNA: TGCGCCAGCAGCTCAATCTTCACAGGGGGCCAAGAGACCCAGTACTTC

V: TRBV10-3
J: TRBJ2-3
size: .
D: .
CDR3: CAISFSDGMSDTQYF
DNA: TGTGCCATCAGTTTCTCGGACGGGATGTCAGATACGCAGTATTTT